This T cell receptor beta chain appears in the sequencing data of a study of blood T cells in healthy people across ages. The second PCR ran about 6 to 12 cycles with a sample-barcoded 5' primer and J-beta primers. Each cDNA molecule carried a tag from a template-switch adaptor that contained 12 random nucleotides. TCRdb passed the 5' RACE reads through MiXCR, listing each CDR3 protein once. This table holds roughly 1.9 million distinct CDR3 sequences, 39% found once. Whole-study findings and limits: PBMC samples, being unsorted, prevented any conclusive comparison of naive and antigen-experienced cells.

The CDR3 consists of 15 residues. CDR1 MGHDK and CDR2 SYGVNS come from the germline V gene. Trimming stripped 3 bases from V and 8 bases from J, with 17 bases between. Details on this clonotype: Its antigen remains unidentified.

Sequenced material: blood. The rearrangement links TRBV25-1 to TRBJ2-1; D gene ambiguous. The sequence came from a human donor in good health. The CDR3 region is CASSDPSRATDEQFF. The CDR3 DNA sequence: TGTGCCAGCAGTGATCCCAGTCGGGCTACGGATGAGCAGTTCTTC. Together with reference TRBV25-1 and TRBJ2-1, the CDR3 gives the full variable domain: EADIYQTPRYLVIGTGKKITLECSQTMGHDKMYWYQQDPGMELHLIHYSYGVNSTEKGDLSSESTVSRIRTEHFPLTLESARPSHTSQYLCASSDPSRATDEQFFGPGTRLTVL.